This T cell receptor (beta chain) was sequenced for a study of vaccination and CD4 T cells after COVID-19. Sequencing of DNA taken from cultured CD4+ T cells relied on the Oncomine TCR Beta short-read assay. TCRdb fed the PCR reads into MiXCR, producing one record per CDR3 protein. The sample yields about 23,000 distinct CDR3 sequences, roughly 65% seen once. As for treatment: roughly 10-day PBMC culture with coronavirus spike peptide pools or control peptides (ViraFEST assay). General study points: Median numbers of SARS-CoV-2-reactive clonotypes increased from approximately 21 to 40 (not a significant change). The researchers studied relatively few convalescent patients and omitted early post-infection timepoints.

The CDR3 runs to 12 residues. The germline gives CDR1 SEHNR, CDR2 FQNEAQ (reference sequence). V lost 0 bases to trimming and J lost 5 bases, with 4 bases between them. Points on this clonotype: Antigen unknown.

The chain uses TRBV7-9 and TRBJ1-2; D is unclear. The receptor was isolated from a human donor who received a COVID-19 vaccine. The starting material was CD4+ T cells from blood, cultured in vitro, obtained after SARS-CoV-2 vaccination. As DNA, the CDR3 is TGTGCCAGCAGCTTAGCAGGATATGGCTACACCTTC. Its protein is CASSLAGYGYTF.